The clone carrying this TCR beta chain is a singleton in its sample. Its antigen is still unknown. From germline, CDR1 is SGHTA and CDR2 FQGTGA. V shed 3 bases, J shed 9 bases, and the junction held 6 bases outside the gene matches. This CDR3 has 15 amino acids. This entry belongs to a study of OX40 agonist ivuxolimab in advanced cancers. Study in general: Partial responses were seen in three patients, one with hepatocellular carcinoma and two with cutaneous melanoma.

Study-wide results and limits: Relative to CD4+, CD8+ T cells held more expanded clones on average.

TCRdb's copy holds only in-frame clones and misses some; the assay was immunoSEQ multiplex PCR. The sample lists 65,000 to 80,000 clones; roughly 85% were seen once. Here the sequenced sample was CD4+ or CD8+ T cells sorted from blood, taken in a trial of the OX40 agonist ivuxolimab. The TCR was taken from an adult with an advanced solid tumor such as melanoma, head and neck, liver or kidney cancer. The rearrangement links TRBV7-3 to TRBJ1-6, with 9 bases identical to TRBD1. The CDR3 region is CASSFGGDRASPLHF. As DNA, the CDR3 is TGTGCCAGCAGCTTTGGTGGGGACAGGGCTTCACCCCTCCACTTT.